This entry describes one T cell receptor (beta chain). The data were obtained in a study of OX40 agonist ivuxolimab in advanced cancers. The V gene lost 2 bases and the J gene lost 6 bases, with 9 bases spanning the gap. CDR1 is MNHEY, CDR2 SMNVEV, per germline (reference sequence). This CDR3 contains 13 residues. Sequencing was performed with immunoSEQ multiplex PCR; in TCRdb, only in-frame clones are kept and a portion is missing. Of tens of thousands of clones in the sample, 70% to 90% are singletons; the top ten hold around 50%. Here the sequenced sample was CD4+ or CD8+ T cells sorted from blood, taken in a trial of the OX40 agonist ivuxolimab. J is TRBJ2-3 and V is TRBV27, with unresolved D. This clonotype was obtained from an adult with an advanced solid tumor such as melanoma, head and neck, liver or kidney cancer. CDR3 in amino acids: CASSLPGSDTQYF. CDR3 bases: TGTGCCAGCAGTTTACCCGGCTCGGATACGCAGTATTTT.